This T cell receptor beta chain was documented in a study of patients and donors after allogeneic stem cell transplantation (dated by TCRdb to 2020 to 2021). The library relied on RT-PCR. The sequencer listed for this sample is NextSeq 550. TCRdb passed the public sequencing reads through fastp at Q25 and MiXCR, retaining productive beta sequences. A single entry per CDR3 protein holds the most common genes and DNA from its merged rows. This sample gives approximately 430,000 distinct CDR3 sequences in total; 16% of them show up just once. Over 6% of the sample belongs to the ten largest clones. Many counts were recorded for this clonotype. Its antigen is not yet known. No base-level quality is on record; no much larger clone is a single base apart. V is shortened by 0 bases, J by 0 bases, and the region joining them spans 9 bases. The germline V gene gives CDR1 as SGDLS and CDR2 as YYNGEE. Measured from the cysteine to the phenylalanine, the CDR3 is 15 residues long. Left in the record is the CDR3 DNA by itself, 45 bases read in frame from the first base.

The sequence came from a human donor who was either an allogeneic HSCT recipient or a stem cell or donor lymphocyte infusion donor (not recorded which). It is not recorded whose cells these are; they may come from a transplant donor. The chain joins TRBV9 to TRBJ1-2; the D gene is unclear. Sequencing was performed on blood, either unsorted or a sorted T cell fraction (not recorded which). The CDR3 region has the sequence CASSVDASSNYGYTF. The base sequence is TGTGCCAGCAGCGTAGACGCATCCTCTAACTATGGCTACACCTTC.